Ten or more counts support the clone carrying this TCR beta chain. Its specificity is not known. One entry per CDR3 protein results from TCRdb running MiXCR on the 5' RACE reads. This table holds tens of thousands of distinct CDR3 sequences, approximately 13% found once. The data belong to a study of early T cells in non-severe SARS-CoV-2 infection. Study-wide results and limits: There was a bias toward anti-spike CD8 responses in VDJdb matching, which missed private and CD4 specificities.

Trimming took 3 bases from V and 0 from J, leaving 8 bases between them. Germline CDR1 reads KGHSH; CDR2 reads LQKENI. The CDR3 spans 14 residues. The sample consisted of whole blood. The rearrangement joins TRBV18 to TRBJ1-1; D is unclear. This clonotype was sampled from an adult who was a healthcare worker with PCR-confirmed SARS-CoV-2 infection or an uninfected control (not recorded which). CDR3 coding DNA: TGTGCCAGCTCACCGGCACGGATGAACACTGAAGCTTTCTTT. Protein: CASSPARMNTEAFF.